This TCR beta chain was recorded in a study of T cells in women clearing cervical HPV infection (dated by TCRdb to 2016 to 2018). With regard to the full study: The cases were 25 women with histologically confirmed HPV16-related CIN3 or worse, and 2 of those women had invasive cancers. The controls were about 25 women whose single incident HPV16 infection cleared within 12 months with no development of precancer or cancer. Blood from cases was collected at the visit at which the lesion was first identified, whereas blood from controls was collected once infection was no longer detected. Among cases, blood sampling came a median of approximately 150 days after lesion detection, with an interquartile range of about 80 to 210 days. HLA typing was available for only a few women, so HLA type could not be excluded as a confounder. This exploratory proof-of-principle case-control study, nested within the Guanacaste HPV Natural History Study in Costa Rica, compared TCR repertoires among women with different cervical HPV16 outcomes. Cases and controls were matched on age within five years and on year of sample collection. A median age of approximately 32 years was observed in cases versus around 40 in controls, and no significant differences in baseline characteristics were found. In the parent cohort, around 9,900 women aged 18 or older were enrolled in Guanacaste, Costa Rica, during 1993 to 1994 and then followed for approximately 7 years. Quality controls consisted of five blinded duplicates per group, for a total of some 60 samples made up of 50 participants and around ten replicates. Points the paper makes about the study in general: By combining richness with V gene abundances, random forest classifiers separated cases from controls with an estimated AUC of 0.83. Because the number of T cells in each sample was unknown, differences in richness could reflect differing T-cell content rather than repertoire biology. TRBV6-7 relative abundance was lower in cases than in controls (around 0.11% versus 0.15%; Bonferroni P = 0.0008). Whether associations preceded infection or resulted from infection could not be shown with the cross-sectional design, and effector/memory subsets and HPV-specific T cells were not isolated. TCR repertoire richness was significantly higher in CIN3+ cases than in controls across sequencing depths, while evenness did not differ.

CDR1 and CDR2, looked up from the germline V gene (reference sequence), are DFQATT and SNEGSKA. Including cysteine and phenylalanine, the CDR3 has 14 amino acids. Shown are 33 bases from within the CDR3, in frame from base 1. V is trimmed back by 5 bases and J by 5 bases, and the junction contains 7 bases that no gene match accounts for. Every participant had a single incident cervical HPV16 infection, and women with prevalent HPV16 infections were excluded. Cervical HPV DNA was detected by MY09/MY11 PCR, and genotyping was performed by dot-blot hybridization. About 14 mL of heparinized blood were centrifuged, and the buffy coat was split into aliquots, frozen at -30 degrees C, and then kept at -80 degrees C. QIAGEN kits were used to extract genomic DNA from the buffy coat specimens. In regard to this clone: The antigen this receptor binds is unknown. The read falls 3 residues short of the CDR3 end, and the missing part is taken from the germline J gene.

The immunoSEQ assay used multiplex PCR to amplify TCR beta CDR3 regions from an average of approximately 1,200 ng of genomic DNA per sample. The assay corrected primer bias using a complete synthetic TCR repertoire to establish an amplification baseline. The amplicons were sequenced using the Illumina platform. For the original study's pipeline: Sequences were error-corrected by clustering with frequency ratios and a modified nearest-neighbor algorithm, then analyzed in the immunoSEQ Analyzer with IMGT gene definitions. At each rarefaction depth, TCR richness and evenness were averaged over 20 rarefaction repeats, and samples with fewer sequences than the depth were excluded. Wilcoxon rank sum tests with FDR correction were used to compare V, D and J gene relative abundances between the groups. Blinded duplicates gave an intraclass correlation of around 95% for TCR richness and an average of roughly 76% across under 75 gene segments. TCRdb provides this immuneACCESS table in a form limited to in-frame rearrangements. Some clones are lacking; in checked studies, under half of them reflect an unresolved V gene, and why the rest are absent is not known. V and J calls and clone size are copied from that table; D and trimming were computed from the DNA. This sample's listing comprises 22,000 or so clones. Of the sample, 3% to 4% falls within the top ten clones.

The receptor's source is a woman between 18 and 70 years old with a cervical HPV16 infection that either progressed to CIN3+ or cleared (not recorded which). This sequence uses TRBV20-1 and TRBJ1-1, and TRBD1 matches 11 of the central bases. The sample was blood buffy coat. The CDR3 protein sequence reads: CSAGRTGGRTEAFF. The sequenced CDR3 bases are TGCAGTGCTGGTAGGACAGGGGGCAGGACTGAA.